Below, one T cell receptor (beta chain) is given with its context. No antigen is known for it. One entry per CDR3 protein, called by TCRdb with MiXCR from the reads. This sample carries tens of thousands of distinct CDR3 sequences, 55% to 65% of them seen once, and the ten largest clones take 1.5% to 2%. The entry originates in a study of type 1 regulatory T cells. This TCR was sampled from a human donor in good health. The sequencing sample was made of cultured non-Tr1 T cells, either the whole culture or a sorted T cell fraction (not recorded which).

CDR3 protein: CASSYSQGLKSYNEQFF. CDR3 coding DNA: TGTGCCAGCAGTTACTCCCAGGGGCTGAAGTCCTACAATGAGCAGTTCTTC. V usage is TRBV6-5 and J usage is TRBJ2-1, with a tentative D call TRBD1 (6 bases). V lost 0 bases, J lost 1 base, and 13 bases lay in between. CDR3 size: 17 residues. The germline V gene encodes CDR1 MNHEY and CDR2 SVGAGI.